Listed below are T cell receptor beta chains from one sample, sequenced in a study of cytomegalovirus exposure and HLA in healthy donors. Some clones are missing from TCRdb's copy, which holds only in-frame ones; the method was immunoSEQ multiplex PCR. The sample yields roughly 88,000 clones, 55% to 75% seen once. Input material: PBMCs. The receptors shown here come from a man aged 45-65 years in good health and CMV-seronegative. The CDR3 runs from the conserved cysteine through the conserved F or W. Fields, in order: clone size, J gene, V gene, D gene, CDR3 DNA, CDR3 protein. A D gene is named only where the DNA matches it firmly. Some rows mark clone size as missing; the rest say once, few, many or name a class of expanded clone.

clone_size: .; j_call: TRBJ2-7; v_call: TRBV5-1; d_call: TRBD1; cdr3_nt: TGCGCCAGCAGCCCACGACAGGGGGACTACGAGCAGTACTTC; cdr3_aa: CASSPRQGDYEQYF
clone_size: once; j_call: TRBJ1-6; v_call: TRBV28; d_call: TRBD1; cdr3_nt: TGTGCCAGCAGCCTTCCCACTCAGGGGGCGGGTTCACCCCTCCACTTT; cdr3_aa: CASSLPTQGAGSPLHF
clone_size: .; j_call: TRBJ1-1; v_call: TRBV5-8; d_call: .; cdr3_nt: TGTGCCAGCAGACATCGCCGGGGAACTGAAGCTTTCTTT; cdr3_aa: CASRHRRGTEAFF
clone_size: .; j_call: TRBJ1-2; v_call: TRBV29-1; d_call: .; cdr3_nt: TGCAGCGTTGGGGTACAGCCCTACTATGGCTACACCTTC; cdr3_aa: CSVGVQPYYGYTF
clone_size: .; j_call: TRBJ2-3; v_call: TRBV18; d_call: .; cdr3_nt: TGTGCCAGCTCACCTGGCGCGGGCACAGATACGCAGTATTTT; cdr3_aa: CASSPGAGTDTQYF
clone_size: .; j_call: TRBJ2-7; v_call: TRBV19; d_call: .; cdr3_nt: TGTGCCAGTAGTATAGACGGCGGCCTCTACGAGCAGTACTTC; cdr3_aa: CASSIDGGLYEQYF
clone_size: .; j_call: TRBJ2-1; v_call: TRBV2; d_call: .; cdr3_nt: TGTGCCAGCAGCGCCTACAATGAGCAGTTCTTC; cdr3_aa: CASSAYNEQFF
clone_size: .; j_call: TRBJ1-2; v_call: TRBV5-4; d_call: TRBD1; cdr3_nt: TGTGCCAGCAGGGGGACAGGGCAAAAGATCTATGGCTACACCTTC; cdr3_aa: CASRGTGQKIYGYTF
clone_size: .; j_call: TRBJ2-3; v_call: TRBV29-1; d_call: .; cdr3_nt: TGCAGCGTTGACCGGACAGCTAGTTCGGATACGCAGTATTTT; cdr3_aa: CSVDRTASSDTQYF
clone_size: few; j_call: TRBJ1-6; v_call: TRBV28; d_call: TRBD1; cdr3_nt: TGTGCCATTTTGCAAGGGACAGGGAATTCACCCCTCCACTTT; cdr3_aa: CAILQGTGNSPLHF
clone_size: .; j_call: TRBJ2-3; v_call: TRBV28; d_call: .; cdr3_nt: TGTGCCAGCAGTGAACGACGACACACAGATACGCAGTATTTT; cdr3_aa: CASSERRHTDTQYF
clone_size: .; j_call: TRBJ2-5; v_call: TRBV7-2; d_call: TRBD2; cdr3_nt: TGTGCCAGCAGCTACCAAGCGGGAGGAGAGACCCAGTACTTC; cdr3_aa: CASSYQAGGETQYF
clone_size: .; j_call: TRBJ2-7; v_call: TRBV6-5; d_call: TRBD2; cdr3_nt: TGTGCCAGCAGTTCCATCCCGTGGAGTCGGGGGGACGAGCAGTACTTC; cdr3_aa: CASSSIPWSRGDEQYF
clone_size: few; j_call: TRBJ2-1; v_call: TRBV25-1; d_call: TRBD2; cdr3_nt: TGTGCCAGCAGTGAACCGCGGGGGGGCGGCTACAATGAGCAGTTCTTC; cdr3_aa: CASSEPRGGGYNEQFF
clone_size: .; j_call: TRBJ2-2; v_call: TRBV11-3; d_call: TRBD1; cdr3_nt: TGTGCCAGCAGCCGCGACAGGGGGCGAGACACCGGGGAGCTGTTTTTT; cdr3_aa: CASSRDRGRDTGELFF
clone_size: .; j_call: TRBJ2-3; v_call: TRBV4-2; d_call: .; cdr3_nt: TGTGCCAGCAGCCCCGAAGGGGCTCTCGGGGATACGCAGTATTTT; cdr3_aa: CASSPEGALGDTQYF
clone_size: .; j_call: TRBJ2-3; v_call: TRBV11-2; d_call: TRBD2; cdr3_nt: TGTGCCAGCAGCTTACAACTAGCGGGAACAGATACGCAGTATTTT; cdr3_aa: CASSLQLAGTDTQYF
clone_size: .; j_call: TRBJ1-4; v_call: TRBV30; d_call: .; cdr3_nt: TGTGCCTGGAACGCAGTTCTAGGTGAAAAACTGTTTTTT; cdr3_aa: CAWNAVLGEKLFF
clone_size: few; j_call: TRBJ2-7; v_call: TRBV6-6; d_call: .; cdr3_nt: TGTGCCAGCAGTTACCGCCGGGGCGAGCAGTACTTC; cdr3_aa: CASSYRRGEQYF
clone_size: .; j_call: TRBJ1-1; v_call: TRBV27; d_call: .; cdr3_nt: TGTGCCAGCAGTCCACAGGTGAACACTGAAGCTTTCTTT; cdr3_aa: CASSPQVNTEAFF
clone_size: .; j_call: TRBJ1-1; v_call: TRBV4-3; d_call: .; cdr3_nt: TGCGCCAGCAGCCAAGATTCCCAGGGGAGATCGGCTTTCTTT; cdr3_aa: CASSQDSQGRSAFF
clone_size: .; j_call: TRBJ1-4; v_call: TRBV27; d_call: .; cdr3_nt: TGTGCCAGCAGTTTGGGACAACTTGCGAGGGAAAAACTGTTTTTT; cdr3_aa: CASSLGQLAREKLFF
clone_size: few; j_call: TRBJ2-7; v_call: TRBV28; d_call: TRBD1; cdr3_nt: TGTGCCAGCAGTAAGGGACAGACCTTCCCGTACTTC; cdr3_aa: CASSKGQTFPYF
clone_size: .; j_call: TRBJ1-5; v_call: TRBV28; d_call: TRBD1; cdr3_nt: TGTGCCAGCAGTTTAACCGGGACAGGGACCTACTATAGCAATCAGCCCCAGCATTTT; cdr3_aa: CASSLTGTGTYYSNQPQHF
clone_size: .; j_call: TRBJ1-5; v_call: TRBV7-2; d_call: .; cdr3_nt: TGTGCCAGCAGCTTAGACCCGGGCAATCAGCCCCAGCATTTT; cdr3_aa: CASSLDPGNQPQHF
clone_size: few; j_call: TRBJ1-1; v_call: TRBV27; d_call: .; cdr3_nt: TGTGCCAGCAGGCTTAACAGGGAGAACACTGAAGCTTTCTTT; cdr3_aa: CASRLNRENTEAFF
clone_size: .; j_call: TRBJ2-5; v_call: TRBV5-1; d_call: TRBD2; cdr3_nt: TGCGCCAGCAGGGGACTAGCGGGAGAAGAGACCCAGTACTTC; cdr3_aa: CASRGLAGEETQYF
clone_size: .; j_call: TRBJ1-6; v_call: TRBV6-5; d_call: TRBD1; cdr3_nt: TGTGCCAGCAGTTCAGGACAGGCCGGCTCACCCCTCCACTTT; cdr3_aa: CASSSGQAGSPLHF
clone_size: .; j_call: TRBJ2-7; v_call: TRBV5-1; d_call: .; cdr3_nt: TGCGCCAGCAGCCCCCTTCAGGGTTACGAGCAGTACTTC; cdr3_aa: CASSPLQGYEQYF
clone_size: .; j_call: TRBJ2-5; v_call: TRBV6-6; d_call: TRBD2; cdr3_nt: TGTGCCAGCAGTAGAGCGGGAGGGGCTTGGCAAGAGACCCAGTACTTC; cdr3_aa: CASSRAGGAWQETQYF
clone_size: few; j_call: TRBJ1-1; v_call: TRBV11-1; d_call: .; cdr3_nt: TGTGCCAGCAAGGGCCGCTCTCTAGCAGGGGCGGACACTGAAGCTTTCTTT; cdr3_aa: CASKGRSLAGADTEAFF
clone_size: .; j_call: TRBJ1-2; v_call: TRBV7-2; d_call: .; cdr3_nt: TGTGCCAGCAGCCCCTCGGGGACTAACTATGGCTACACCTTC; cdr3_aa: CASSPSGTNYGYTF
clone_size: .; j_call: TRBJ1-2; v_call: TRBV29-1; d_call: TRBD1; cdr3_nt: TGCAGCGTTGACAACAGGGGGCCAACCAACTATGGCTACACCTTC; cdr3_aa: CSVDNRGPTNYGYTF
clone_size: few; j_call: TRBJ1-2; v_call: TRBV5-1; d_call: .; cdr3_nt: TGCGCCAGCAGCTCCTCCGTCGGGTTACTATTTGGCTACACCTTC; cdr3_aa: CASSSSVGLLFGYTF
clone_size: .; j_call: TRBJ1-3; v_call: TRBV6-4; d_call: TRBD1; cdr3_nt: TGTGCCAGCAGTGACTCGAGACAGGGGCCGACGATGAGCTCTGGAAACACCATATATTTT; cdr3_aa: CASSDSRQGPTMSSGNTIYF
clone_size: .; j_call: TRBJ1-2; v_call: TRBV10-3; d_call: TRBD1; cdr3_nt: TGTGCCATCAGTGAGGTCTTGATGGGACAGGGGGCAGGTGGCTACACCTTC; cdr3_aa: CAISEVLMGQGAGGYTF
clone_size: .; j_call: TRBJ1-1; v_call: TRBV6-4; d_call: .; cdr3_nt: TGTGCCAGCAGTTCTCAGTGGAACACTGAAGCTTTCTTT; cdr3_aa: CASSSQWNTEAFF
clone_size: .; j_call: TRBJ1-4; v_call: TRBV10-3; d_call: .; cdr3_nt: TGTGCCATCAGCGGGAGGGTTCATGAAAAACTGTTTTTT; cdr3_aa: CAISGRVHEKLFF
clone_size: .; j_call: TRBJ1-1; v_call: TRBV4-1; d_call: TRBD1; cdr3_nt: TGCGCCAGCAGCCAGGGGGACAGGGGGCTAGACACTGAAGCTTTCTTT; cdr3_aa: CASSQGDRGLDTEAFF
clone_size: .; j_call: TRBJ2-5; v_call: TRBV7-8; d_call: TRBD2; cdr3_nt: TGTGCCAGCAGCTTACGGTTAGACGGGACTAGCGGGCAAGAGACCCAGTACTTC; cdr3_aa: CASSLRLDGTSGQETQYF
clone_size: .; j_call: TRBJ2-7; v_call: TRBV18; d_call: .; cdr3_nt: TGTGCCAGCTCACCGTTCACCTACGAGCAGTACTTC; cdr3_aa: CASSPFTYEQYF
clone_size: .; j_call: TRBJ1-1; v_call: TRBV10-3; d_call: TRBD1; cdr3_nt: TGTGCCATCTCAACAGGGGGCGTTACTGAAGCTTTCTTT; cdr3_aa: CAISTGGVTEAFF
clone_size: .; j_call: TRBJ1-2; v_call: TRBV7-2; d_call: TRBD1; cdr3_nt: TGTGCCAGCAGCCAAGACAGGGTCAACTATGGCTCCACCTTC; cdr3_aa: CASSQDRVNYGSTF
clone_size: .; j_call: TRBJ1-5; v_call: TRBV29-1; d_call: .; cdr3_nt: TGCAGCGTTGCAGGGGCATTCAATCAGCCCCAGCATTTT; cdr3_aa: CSVAGAFNQPQHF
clone_size: .; j_call: TRBJ2-2; v_call: TRBV7-8; d_call: .; cdr3_nt: TGTGCCAGCAGCTTGATAAGGGGCGCCACCGGGGAGCTGTTTTTT; cdr3_aa: CASSLIRGATGELFF
clone_size: once; j_call: TRBJ2-7; v_call: TRBV5-1; d_call: .; cdr3_nt: TGCGCCAGCAGCTTGGCCTGGCAGGGAGGCGAGCAGTACTTC; cdr3_aa: CASSLAWQGGEQYF
clone_size: .; j_call: TRBJ2-2; v_call: TRBV4-3; d_call: .; cdr3_nt: TGCGCCAGCAGCCAAGTGCTTAGTTGGGGCAACACCGGGGAGCTGTTTTTT; cdr3_aa: CASSQVLSWGNTGELFF
clone_size: few; j_call: TRBJ1-2; v_call: TRBV11-3; d_call: .; cdr3_nt: TGTGCCAGCAGTCTTGACTCAGGTTCGGGGAGGGACTATGGCTACACCTTC; cdr3_aa: CASSLDSGSGRDYGYTF
clone_size: few; j_call: TRBJ2-2; v_call: TRBV4-3; d_call: TRBD1; cdr3_nt: TGCGCCAGCAGCCAAGAGTCTAGTCCCAGGGGGCGGGAGCTGTTTTTT; cdr3_aa: CASSQESSPRGRELFF
clone_size: .; j_call: TRBJ1-1; v_call: TRBV10-1; d_call: .; cdr3_nt: TGCGCCAGCAGTGAGTCCGCGGCGAACACTGAAGCTTTCTTT; cdr3_aa: CASSESAANTEAFF
clone_size: .; j_call: TRBJ1-1; v_call: TRBV27; d_call: .; cdr3_nt: TGTGCCAGCAGGCCCGACTGGTACAACACTGAAGCTTTCTTT; cdr3_aa: CASRPDWYNTEAFF
clone_size: few; j_call: TRBJ2-5; v_call: TRBV5-1; d_call: .; cdr3_nt: TGCGCCAGCAGCCCCGGGACTTACCAAGAGACCCAGTACTTC; cdr3_aa: CASSPGTYQETQYF
clone_size: few; j_call: TRBJ2-7; v_call: TRBV7-9; d_call: TRBD1; cdr3_nt: TGTGCCAGCAGCTTAGGACAGGGTGGCGAGCAGTACTTC; cdr3_aa: CASSLGQGGEQYF
clone_size: .; j_call: TRBJ2-2; v_call: TRBV7-2; d_call: .; cdr3_nt: TGTGCCAGCACCCTTGGTCAGGACACCGGGGAGCTGTTTTTT; cdr3_aa: CASTLGQDTGELFF
clone_size: .; j_call: TRBJ2-1; v_call: TRBV7-8; d_call: TRBD2; cdr3_nt: TGTGCCAGCAGCCGGACTAGCGGGGGAGTGAATGAGCAGTTCTTC; cdr3_aa: CASSRTSGGVNEQFF
clone_size: .; j_call: TRBJ1-5; v_call: TRBV4-1; d_call: .; cdr3_nt: TGCGCCAGCAGCCAACCCCAGGCAAAGGGGTTAGGTCAGCCCCAGCATTTT; cdr3_aa: CASSQPQAKGLGQPQHF
clone_size: .; j_call: TRBJ1-4; v_call: TRBV5-1; d_call: .; cdr3_nt: TGCGCCAGCAGCTTGGACAGGGCGGAAAAACTGTTTTTT; cdr3_aa: CASSLDRAEKLFF